The T cell receptor beta chain described here comes from a study of T cells in Graves' hyperthyroidism and ophthalmopathy. The CDR3 regions of TCR beta were amplified from RNA transcripts. With the HTBI primer set, the TCR CDR3 went through a first round of RT-PCR. TCRdb called the multiplex PCR reads again in MiXCR, with one record for every CDR3 protein. The sample consists of fewer than 800,000 distinct CDR3 sequences, around 17% of them appearing once. The germline gives CDR1 SGHTA, CDR2 FQGNSA. The V and J ends lost 2 bases and 2 bases respectively, with 13 bases between them. The CDR3 totals 15 residues.

The sequenced material came from blood. The chain joins TRBV7-2 to TRBJ2-7; D is ambiguous. The TCR comes from a man aged 18 to 30 with Graves' hyperthyroidism. This CDR3 reads CASSLFEDGTYEQYF. The CDR3 DNA is TGTGCCAGCAGCTTATTCGAGGACGGTACCTACGAGCAGTACTTC.